The next 32 T cell receptor beta chains were all read from a single sample in a study of T cells after posttransplantation cyclophosphamide. The table came from immunoSEQ multiplex PCR; TCRdb's copy has only in-frame clones and leaves some out. Observed in the sample are 25,000 to 35,000 clones, none of them singletons. Input material: PBMCs. The receptors stem from a woman aged 60 to 75 in good health, CMV-negative, and a related stem cell transplant donor.

The table lists this clone with many counts. The V gene is TRBV27, the J gene TRBJ1-2, with TRBD1 matching over 8 bases. Germline V gene lookup returns CDR1 MNHEY and CDR2 SMNVEV (reference sequence). The CDR3 is 16 residues long. V shed 5 bases, J shed 2 bases, and the junction held 10 bases outside the gene matches. The CDR3 region is CASSRKDRGWNYGYTF. The CDR3 DNA follows: TGTGCCAGCAGTCGTAAAGACAGGGGTTGGAACTATGGCTACACCTTC.

The rearrangement joins TRBV5-8 to TRBJ1-5; possible D gene TRBD1, 5 bases. V lost 0 bases, J lost 6 bases, and 16 bases lay in between. The V gene's germline CDR1 is SGHTS and CDR2 YDEGEE. The CDR3 is 16 residues long. Written as DNA, the CDR3 is TGTGCCAGCAGCTTGGCCTTTGGAGGCAGGGCTCAGCCCCAGCATTTT. This translates into CASSLAFGGRAQPQHF. Full variable domain (remainder filled in from reference TRBV5-8 and TRBJ1-5): EAGVTQSPTHLIKTRGQQATLRCSPISGHTSVYWYQQALGLGLQFLLWYDEGEERNRGNFPPRFSGRQFPNYSSELNVNALELEDSALYLCASSLAFGGRAQPQHFGDGTRLSIL.

This clone was seen a few times. The V call is TRBV20-1, the J call TRBJ2-1; no clear D gene. The CDR3 is 11 amino acids. Deletions cut 3 bases from V and 2 bases from J, with 2 bases between. From germline, CDR1 is DFQATT and CDR2 SNEGSKA (reference sequence). The CDR3 bases are TGCAGTGCTAGTACCTACAATGAGCAGTTCTTC. Protein product: CSASTYNEQFF.

This clone came up many times. CDR3 coding DNA: TGTGCCAGTAGCGTGGACAGGGAATCTGAGCAGTTCTTC. The encoded protein is CASSVDRESEQFF. The chain uses TRBV19 and TRBJ2-1; 8 bases map to TRBD1. The CDR3 has 13 residues. Germline V gives CDR1 LNHDA, CDR2 SQIVND (reference sequence). Trimming at V came to 6 bases and at J to 9 bases, leaving 7 bases not matched to a gene.

This sequence joins TRBV29-1 and TRBJ2-6; D call uncertain. The V and J ends lost 4 bases and 1 base respectively, with 2 bases between them. The CDR3 sequence is 12 residues long. Germline CDR1 SQVTM, CDR2 ANQGSEA. This CDR3 reads CSVVSGANVLTF. DNA for the CDR3: TGCAGCGTTGTATCTGGGGCCAACGTCCTGACTTTC.

The gene calls are TRBV12-3 or TRBV12-4 and TRBJ2-3; 14 bases agree with TRBD2. The CDR3 has 17 residues. Trimming cost V 1 base and J 2 bases; bases outside gene matches: 2. CDR3 protein: CASSLGTSGGTTDTQYF. The CDR3 nucleotides read TGTGCCAGCAGTTTAGGGACTAGCGGGGGGACCACAGATACGCAGTATTTT.

In this sample, this clone turned up many times. The chain employs TRBV7-2 and TRBJ2-7; 13 nucleotides agree with TRBD2. The V and J ends lost 5 bases and 4 bases, in that order; junction bases with no gene match: 8. The CDR3 extends over 16 amino acids. The germline CDR1 and CDR2 sequences are SGHTA and FQGNSA. CDR3 in DNA: TGTGCCAGCAGCCTGCGGACTAGCGGGAGCTGGTACGAGCAGTACTTC. It translates to CASSLRTSGSWYEQYF.

This clone was seen ten or more times. This sequence joins TRBV24-1 and TRBJ1-4; D possibly corresponds to TRBD1 (6 bases). This CDR3 has 15 residues. Germline values: CDR1 KGHDR, CDR2 SFDVKD. Trimming took off 3 bases at V and 7 bases at J, with 14 bases between the two ends. Here the CDR3 DNA reads TGTGCCACCAGTGATCCTGGGGGCGCGGGTGAAAAACTGTTTTTT. Its translation: CATSDPGGAGEKLFF.

This clone was recorded many times. The chain links TRBV7-9 to TRBJ1-4; unclear D gene. Trimming took 0 bases from V and 0 from J, leaving 8 bases between them. This CDR3 has 16 amino acids. Per germline, CDR1 SEHNR and CDR2 FQNEAQ (reference sequence). The DNA of the CDR3 is TGTGCCAGCAGCTTAGCGGTGATAGCAACTAATGAAAAACTGTTTTTT. This codes for CASSLAVIATNEKLFF.

The CDR3 region is CASSPRTSGRATTGELFF. CDR3 nucleotides: TGTGCCAGCAGCCCCCGGACTAGCGGGAGGGCTACCACCGGGGAGCTGTTTTTT. The V call is TRBV7-7, the J call TRBJ2-2; TRBD2 matches at 15 bases. The CDR3 spans 18 residues. Germline V gene lookup returns CDR1 SSHAT and CDR2 FNYEAQ (reference sequence). After removal of 5 bases from V and 4 bases from J, the junction contained 8 bases not matched to a gene.

This clone was seen repeatedly, ten times or more. The J gene is TRBJ2-1, the V gene TRBV18; TRBD1 aligns across 8 bases. The CDR3 contains 14 residues. J was trimmed by 4 bases and V by 2 bases; bases with no gene match: 1. Germline values: CDR1 KGHSH, CDR2 LQKENI. The CDR3, as DNA: TGTGCCAGCTCACCAACAGGGGGATACAATGAGCAGTTCTTC. This translates into CASSPTGGYNEQFF.

At least ten counts were recorded for this clone. Here the CDR3 reads CASSIFSEQYF. The DNA of the CDR3 is TGCGCCAGCAGCATATTTAGCGAGCAGTACTTC. The rearrangement uses TRBV5-1 and TRBJ2-7; D not resolved. Trimming cost V 4 bases and J 6 bases, with 8 bases left between them. CDR1 and CDR2 (germline): SGHRS, YFSETQ. The CDR3 is 11 amino acids.

This clone was observed at least ten times. V and J are TRBV7-6 and TRBJ2-1, with 12 bases aligning to TRBD2. Germline V lookup: CDR1 SGHVS, CDR2 FNYEAQ. The CDR3 has 16 residues. V lost 5 bases and J lost 3; bases outside the gene matches: 5. CDR3 amino acids: CASSQGLAGNYNEQFF. CDR3 sequence (DNA): TGTGCCAGCAGCCAAGGACTAGCGGGAAACTACAATGAGCAGTTCTTC.

There are many counts of this clone. The chain recombines TRBV7-3 with TRBJ2-1; no firm D call. Germline V gives CDR1 SGHTA, CDR2 FQGTGA. This CDR3 spans 14 amino acids. The V end was cut by 4 bases, the J end by 6 bases, with 13 bases between. DNA of the CDR3: TGTGCCAGCAGCTCCCCTAATCTAGTCAATGAGCAGTTCTTC. The encoded protein is CASSSPNLVNEQFF.

In its sample, this clone was seen a few times. The rearrangement links TRBV25-1 to TRBJ1-2, with TRBD1 identical over 7 bases. The V segment lost 10 bases and the J segment 8 bases; nucleotides outside the gene matches: 13. The germline gives CDR1 MGHDK, CDR2 SYGVNS. The length of the CDR3 is 13 residues. In DNA, the CDR3 is TGTGCCACCGGGAGACAGGGTGATGGAGGCTACACCTTC. As protein: CATGRQGDGGYTF.

V gene TRBV7-2 combines with J gene TRBJ2-5, with TRBD2 matching 8 bases. The CDR3 loop spans 18 amino acids. CDR1 is SGHTA and CDR2 is FQGNSA in the germline V gene. The ends lost 2 bases at V and 5 bases at J; junction bases unmatched: 16. The chain's CDR3 is CASSLYRLAGGTGETQYF. CDR3 coding DNA: TGTGCCAGCAGCTTATACCGGTTGGCGGGAGGCACCGGGGAGACCCAGTACTTC.

This clone was picked up a small number of times. The V gene is TRBV7-8, the J gene TRBJ1-5; D may be TRBD1 (6 bases). CDR1 SGHVS and CDR2 FQNEAQ come from the germline V gene. There are 17 residues in the CDR3. V lost 5 bases, J lost 1 base, and 18 bases lay in between. CDR3 amino acids: CASSLEGQLGSNQPQHF. As DNA, the CDR3 is TGTGCCAGCAGCCTAGAAGGACAGCTGGGGAGCAATCAGCCCCAGCATTTT.

This clone was found many times. The gene calls are TRBV12-3 or TRBV12-4 and TRBJ1-1; D call uncertain. The CDR3 is 14 residues long. V was shortened by 2 bases and J by 5 bases, with 12 bases between the two germline ends. Here the CDR3 DNA reads TGTGCCAGCAGTTTACGGGGAGGGATTACTGAAGCTTTCTTT. Amino acid sequence: CASSLRGGITEAFF.

This clone was picked up a small number of times. The chain is built from TRBV5-6 and TRBJ1-1; TRBD1 matches at 9 bases. The germline gives CDR1 SGHDT, CDR2 YYEEEE. V dropped 4 bases and J dropped 0; count of bases not matched to a gene: 16. CDR3 length equals 19 residues. The CDR3 DNA sequence: TGTGCCAGCAGCCGCTTGATGACAGGGGGTAGCTCCATGAACACTGAAGCTTTCTTT. Amino acid sequence: CASSRLMTGGSSMNTEAFF.

Many counts were recorded for this clone. V usage is TRBV5-1 and J usage is TRBJ2-7; 8 bases line up with TRBD2. V was clipped by 0 bases and J by 5 bases; unmatched bases: 7. Germline V lookup: CDR1 SGHRS, CDR2 YFSETQ. The CDR3 length is 15 residues. This CDR3 is CASSLAQAGANEQYF. The CDR3 DNA sequence: TGCGCCAGCAGCTTGGCCCAAGCGGGAGCTAACGAGCAGTACTTC.

This clone was counted ten times or more. The genes are TRBV5-1 and TRBJ1-2; D is possibly TRBD1 (6 bases). Trimming took 0 bases from V and 8 from J, leaving 11 bases between them. The CDR3 extends over 13 amino acids. The germline gives CDR1 SGHRS, CDR2 YFSETQ. The CDR3 is CASSLETGVGYTF. CDR3 sequence (DNA): TGCGCCAGCAGCTTGGAGACAGGAGTCGGCTACACCTTC.

This clone turned up a few times. This chain joins TRBV5-4 and TRBJ2-7, with 10 bases fitting TRBD2. CDR1 and CDR2 from the germline V gene are SGHNT and YYREEE (reference sequence). V was pared by 0 bases and J by 7 bases, with 7 bases of the junction left unmatched. CDR3 size: 15 residues. For the CDR3, the DNA is TGTGCCAGCAGCTTGGTAAGCGGGAGGGCCGGGGAGCAGTACTTC. It codes for CASSLVSGRAGEQYF. Variable domain in full (rest from reference TRBV5-4 and TRBJ2-7): ETGVTQSPTHLIKTRGQQVTLRCSSQSGHNTVSWYQQALGQGPQFIFQYYREEENGRGNFPPRFSGLQFPNYSSELNVNALELDDSALYLCASSLVSGRAGEQYFGPGTRLTVT.

This chain connects TRBV7-2 to TRBJ1-5; the match to TRBD1 covers 8 bases. The length of the CDR3 is 15 residues. CDR1 and CDR2 (germline): SGHTA, FQGNSA. V lost 7 bases, J lost 2 bases, and 7 bases stayed unmatched. The CDR3 loop reads CASTQTGAGNQPQHF. The DNA for the CDR3 is TGTGCCAGCACGCAGACAGGGGCGGGCAATCAGCCCCAGCATTTT. The variable domain in full, completed from reference TRBV7-2 and TRBJ1-5, reads GAGVSQSPSNKVTEKGKDVELRCDPISGHTALYWYRQSLGQGLEFLIYFQGNSAPDKSGLPSDRFSAERTGGSVSTLTIQRTQQEDSAVYLCASTQTGAGNQPQHFGDGTRLSIL.

The V call is TRBV7-9, the J call TRBJ2-5; 7 bases fit TRBD1. The germline CDR1 and CDR2 sequences are SEHNR and FQNEAQ (reference sequence). V was clipped by 1 base and J by 5 bases; unmatched bases: 4. This CDR3 is built from 14 residues. DNA for the CDR3: TGTGCCAGCAGCTTAGGGCAGGGGGTCGAGACCCAGTACTTC. It codes for CASSLGQGVETQYF.

V usage is TRBV30 and J usage is TRBJ1-2; the D gene is possibly TRBD1 (5 bases). V was shortened by 2 bases and J by 7 bases, with 14 bases between the two germline ends. Germline CDR1 reads GTSNPN; CDR2 reads SVGIG (reference sequence). This CDR3 contains 13 residues. The CDR3 here is CAWSIQGGGGYTF. CDR3 in DNA: TGTGCCTGGAGTATTCAGGGAGGCGGTGGCTACACCTTC.

This clone has at least ten counts. The V gene is TRBV7-2, the J gene TRBJ1-5; 8 bases align to TRBD1. The CDR3 totals 15 residues. Trimming removed 5 bases from V and 4 bases from J; junction bases left unmatched: 7. Germline CDR1 reads SGHTA; CDR2 reads FQGNSA. The CDR3 nucleotides read TGTGCCAGCAGCCAATCTCAGGGGGCGAATCAGCCCCAGCATTTT. Translated: CASSQSQGANQPQHF.

This clone was seen ten or more times. The V call is TRBV30, the J call TRBJ1-1, with 9 bases fitting TRBD1. There are 16 residues in the CDR3. Germline loops: CDR1 GTSNPN, CDR2 SVGIG (reference sequence). Trimming at V came to 1 base and at J to 0 bases, leaving 6 bases not matched to a gene. CDR3 amino acids: CAWSAMGTGMNTEAFF. CDR3 sequence (DNA): TGTGCCTGGAGTGCAATGGGGACAGGGATGAACACTGAAGCTTTCTTT.

This clone has ten or more counts. The J gene is TRBJ1-1, the V gene TRBV5-1; 10 bases fit TRBD1. The CDR3 extends over 16 amino acids. The ends lost 5 bases at V and 7 bases at J; junction bases unmatched: 14. Germline lookup yields CDR1 SGHRS and CDR2 YFSETQ. This CDR3 is CASSAGTGVAPREAFF. CDR3 DNA: TGCGCCAGCAGTGCCGGGACAGGGGTTGCGCCTCGTGAAGCTTTCTTT.

Many counts were recorded for this clone. The J gene is TRBJ1-1, the V gene TRBV5-1; D perhaps matches TRBD1 (6 bases). This CDR3 has 14 residues. Germline V CDR1 and CDR2: SGHRS, YFSETQ. The ends were cut back, 3 bases at V and 3 bases at J, with 12 bases in the middle. For the CDR3, the DNA is TGCGCCAGCAGCTACGCCTCAGGGGACACTGAAGCTTTCTTT. Translation gives CASSYASGDTEAFF.

This clone has ten or more counts. V gene TRBV11-2 combines with J gene TRBJ2-7; D gene unclear. The CDR3 is made up of 12 amino acids. Trimming shortened V by 3 bases and J by 6 bases, and 9 bases separated the two germline ends. CDR1 is SGHAT, CDR2 FQNNGV, per germline. The CDR3 is CASSFERIEQYF. In nucleotides, the CDR3 is TGTGCCAGCAGCTTCGAGCGTATCGAGCAGTACTTC.

This clone was counted between two and nine times. This chain connects TRBV7-2 to TRBJ1-5; a possible D gene is TRBD1 (6 bases). Germline CDR1 reads SGHTA; CDR2 reads FQGNSA. The CDR3 runs 15 residues. Trimming left V 1 base short and J 9 bases short, with 16 bases between. The CDR3 protein is CASSLGGQGRPPQHF. CDR3 in DNA: TGTGCCAGCAGCTTAGGGGGGCAGGGCCGACCGCCCCAGCATTTT.

The CDR3 region has the DNA TGTGCCAGCAGTGGGAAGGGGGTTTCGAGGAAGGGCTACACCTTC. The encoded protein is CASSGKGVSRKGYTF. The rearrangement uses TRBV28 and TRBJ1-2, with D possibly matching TRBD1 (6 bases). The CDR3 runs 15 residues. Germline values: CDR1 MDHEN, CDR2 SYDVKM. The V end was cut by 5 bases, the J end by 8 bases, with 21 bases between.